The next 27 T cell receptor gamma chains were all read from a single sample in a study of Vδ1+ human thymocytes. General study points: In the thymus, TRG and TRD repertoires looked highly polyclonal with Gaussian CDR3 lengths.

Their antigens are not known. Extracted RNA was reverse transcribed into cDNA. CDR3 amplicons came from multiplex PCR with pooled V-gene forward and constant-region reverse primers. TCRdb re-analyzed the multiplex PCR reads via CATT. The sample holds 7,500 to 10,000 gamma-chain clones, roughly three fifths seen once. The sequencing sample was made of Vdelta1+ gamma-delta thymocytes from the thymus. Subset noted: FACS-sorted CD3+ TCRalphabeta- TCRVdelta1+ TCRVdelta2- thymocytes. These receptor sequences come from a girl under three years old who had congenital heart surgery.

The chain combines TRGV4 with TRGJ1 or TRGJ2. As TCRdb names no J gene, one was assigned here on the basis of a DNA match to germline. This CDR3 is 15 amino acids long. Germline-derived CDR1 and CDR2 are EGSTGY and YDSYTSSV. V trimming: 0 bases; J trimming: 5 bases; junction bases outside the gene matches: 10. The CDR3 loop is CATWDGTWMNYKKLF. As DNA, the CDR3 is TGTGCCACCTGGGATGGGACTTGGATGAATTATAAGAAACTCTTT.

The V and J genes are TRGV4 and TRGJ1 or TRGJ2. V lost 5 bases, J lost 11 bases, and 9 bases stayed unmatched. Per germline, CDR1 EGSTGY and CDR2 YDSYTSSV. The length of the CDR3 is 11 residues. In DNA, the CDR3 is TGTGCCACCTGGGCAAAGAGACAGAAACTCTTT. This gives the protein CATWAKRQKLF.

Comments on this clone: The same CDR3 also results from other DNA sequences found in this sample. This rearrangement joins TRGV4 to TRGJ1 or TRGJ2. In the absence of a J gene in TCRdb, the DNA was matched to germline to assign it here. CDR3 length: 12 residues. The J segment lost 7 bases and the V segment lost 0 bases, leaving 3 bases of the junction unmatched. Looked up from germline, CDR1 is EGSTGY and CDR2 is YDSYTSSV. CDR3 sequence: CATWDGLYKKLF. CDR3 DNA: TGTGCCACCTGGGATGGGCTATATAAGAAACTCTTT.

The V and J genes are TRGV9 and TRGJ1 or TRGJ2. TCRdb carries no J gene annotation; the J gene was assigned here by matching the DNA with germline. CDR3 length: 12 amino acids. After removal of 5 bases from V and 11 bases from J, the junction contained 12 bases not matched to a gene. In germline, CDR1 is GITISATS, CDR2 ISYDGTV (reference sequence). The CDR3 here is CALWVSAPEKLF. CDR3 DNA: TGTGCCTTGTGGGTATCCGCCCCGGAGAAACTCTTT.

J is TRGJ1 or TRGJ2 and V is TRGV8. Since TCRdb gives no J gene, matching the DNA to germline was used here to assign it. The length of the CDR3 is 12 residues. Germline V gene lookup returns CDR1 VENAVY and CDR2 YDSYNSRV. Trimming cost V 6 bases and J 11 bases; bases outside gene matches: 13. The CDR3, as DNA: TGTGCCACCTGGAATACTGGATATGAGAAACTCTTT. It is translated as CATWNTGYEKLF.

The chain combines TRGV8 with TRGJ1 or TRGJ2. Since TCRdb gives no J gene, matching the DNA to germline was used here to assign it. Germline lookup yields CDR1 VENAVY and CDR2 YDSYNSRV. V dropped 4 bases and J dropped 10; count of bases not matched to a gene: 19. There are 15 residues in the CDR3. The CDR3 bases are TGTGCCACCTGGGACCCCACCAGACAGTTGCGGAAGAAACTCTTT. Translation gives CATWDPTRQLRKKLF.

The chain carries TRGV8 and TRGJ1 or TRGJ2. Assignment of the J gene here rests on matching the DNA to germline, because TCRdb gives none. The germline gives CDR1 VENAVY, CDR2 YDSYNSRV. The V segment lost 6 bases and the J segment 4 bases; nucleotides outside the gene matches: 9. The CDR3 length is 13 residues. This CDR3 is CATWLPAYYKKLF. For the CDR3, the DNA is TGTGCCACCTGGCTTCCAGCCTATTATAAGAAACTCTTT.

About this clone itself: The junction and the germline gene differ at one end; a read error may be behind it. V usage is TRGV4 and J usage is TRGJ1 or TRGJ2. TCRdb records no J gene; here it was assigned by comparing the DNA to germline. CDR3 length equals 13 residues. From germline, CDR1 is EGSTGY and CDR2 YDSYTSSV. CDR3 region: CTTWDGPQYKKLF. The CDR3 region has the DNA TGTACCACCTGGGATGGGCCGCAGTATAAGAAACTCTTT.

This clone has more than one count but fewer than ten. The chain joins TRGV5 to TRGJP1. TCRdb records no J gene; here it was assigned by comparing the DNA to germline. Germline assignment: CDR1 VINAFY and CDR2 YDVSNSKD. Germline trimming cut 4 bases from V and 0 bases from J; bases unmatched to any gene: 5. This CDR3 region has 15 residues. Here the CDR3 reads CATWENYTTGWFKIF. CDR3 sequence (DNA): TGTGCCACCTGGGAGAATTATACCACTGGTTGGTTCAAGATATTT.

This clone turned up a few times. The rearrangement links TRGV8 to TRGJ1 or TRGJ2. Germline values: CDR1 VENAVY, CDR2 YDSYNSRV. The CDR3 loop spans 11 amino acids. V gave up 1 base and J gave up 11 bases; unmatched junction bases: 5. CDR3 residues: CATWDSPEKLF. CDR3 DNA sequence: TGTGCCACCTGGGATAGCCCTGAGAAACTCTTT.

This clone has a single count. A much larger clone sits a single nucleotide away, making a read error possible. The sample has other DNA sequences that encode this CDR3 too. The J gene is TRGJ1 or TRGJ2, the V gene TRGV3. The J gene, not given by TCRdb, was assigned here from a germline match of the nucleotide sequence. In germline, CDR1 is VTNTFY, CDR2 YDVSTARD (reference sequence). J lost 4 bases, V lost 0 bases, and 6 bases had no gene match. The CDR3 is made up of 14 amino acids. The CDR3, as DNA: TGTGCCACCTGGGACAGGCGGGGCTATTATAAGAAACTCTTT. Its translation is CATWDRRGYYKKLF.

This clone came up a few times. The rearrangement joins TRGV9 to TRGJ1 or TRGJ2. V trimming: 4 bases; J trimming: 7 bases; junction bases outside the gene matches: 4. Germline V CDR1 and CDR2: GITISATS, ISYDGTV (reference sequence). The CDR3 sequence is 11 residues long. Here the CDR3 DNA reads TGTGCCTTGTGGGAAAACTATAAGAAACTCTTT. It codes for CALWENYKKLF.

Note on this clone: The sample carries other DNA sequences with the same CDR3. The gene calls are TRGV2 and TRGJ1 or TRGJ2. Assignment of the J gene here rests on matching the DNA to germline, because TCRdb gives none. Germline V gives CDR1 EGSNGY, CDR2 YDSYNSKV. The trim removed 1 base at V and 3 bases at J, leaving 3 bases unmatched. CDR3 length: 13 residues. The CDR3 DNA reads as TGTGCCACCTGGGACGGACTTTATTATAAGAAACTCTTT. Residues: CATWDGLYYKKLF.

This clone was detected a few times. The V gene reported is TRGV8; the J gene is uncalled. Germline values: CDR1 VENAVY, CDR2 YDSYNSRV. This CDR3 region has 15 residues. The CDR3 sequence is CATWDSEWALVLKIF. The CDR3 DNA sequence: TGTGCCACCTGGGATAGTGAGTGGGCCCTGGTACTGAAGATCTTT.

With respect to this clone: This specimen includes other DNA sequences encoding the same CDR3. The chain links TRGV2 to TRGJ1 or TRGJ2. No J gene was available from TCRdb, and it was assigned here by a germline match of the DNA. J gave up 12 bases and V 0 bases, and 5 bases lay outside the gene matches. Germline V CDR1 and CDR2: EGSNGY, YDSYNSKV. The CDR3 is made up of 11 amino acids. As DNA, the CDR3 is TGTGCCACCTGGGACGGGCGTAGGAAACTCTTT. Translated, it gives CATWDGRRKLF.

The V gene is TRGV9, the J gene TRGJ1 or TRGJ2. Assignment of the J gene here rests on matching the DNA to germline, because TCRdb gives none. V was clipped by 3 bases and J by 3 bases; unmatched bases: 11. The germline V gene encodes CDR1 GITISATS and CDR2 ISYDGTV (reference sequence). The CDR3 runs 15 residues. The CDR3, as DNA: TGTGCCTTGTGGGAGCCTTATCAATTTTATTATAAGAAACTCTTT. It specifies CALWEPYQFYYKKLF.

This clone was detected only a few times. The chain has TRGV2 and TRGJP2. The length of the CDR3 is 16 residues. The trim removed 0 bases at V and 3 bases at J, leaving 7 bases unmatched. Germline CDR1 EGSNGY, CDR2 YDSYNSKV. The CDR3 protein is CATWDGFPRSDWIKTF. For the CDR3, the DNA is TGTGCCACCTGGGACGGGTTTCCCCGTAGTGATTGGATCAAGACGTTT.

The chain carries TRGV2 and TRGJ1 or TRGJ2. Matching the DNA to germline supplied the J gene, which TCRdb does not give. The length of the CDR3 is 16 residues. Germline loops: CDR1 EGSNGY, CDR2 YDSYNSKV. V gave up 0 bases and J gave up 0 bases; unmatched junction bases: 8. CDR3 sequence: CATWDGIDTNYYKKLF. DNA of the CDR3: TGTGCCACCTGGGACGGGATTGACACGAATTATTATAAGAAACTCTTT.

The V call is TRGV3, the J call TRGJ1 or TRGJ2. TCRdb carries no J gene annotation; the J gene was assigned here by matching the DNA with germline. The germline CDR1 and CDR2 sequences are VTNTFY and YDVSTARD (reference sequence). The CDR3 contains 12 residues. Germline trimming cut 3 bases from V and 8 bases from J; bases unmatched to any gene: 7. The chain's CDR3 is CATWDGPDKKLF. DNA for the CDR3: TGTGCCACCTGGGACGGACCTGATAAGAAACTCTTT.

In this sample, this clone turned up a few times. The chain combines TRGV4 with TRGJ1 or TRGJ2. V lost 0 bases and J lost 3; bases outside the gene matches: 5. The CDR3 sequence is 14 residues long. Germline CDR1 is EGSTGY and CDR2 is YDSYTSSV. This CDR3 reads CATWDGSPYYKKLF. As DNA, the CDR3 is TGTGCCACCTGGGATGGGTCACCTTATTATAAGAAACTCTTT.

V is TRGV2 and J is TRGJ1 or TRGJ2. After removal of 2 bases from V and 9 bases from J, the junction contained 4 bases not matched to a gene. This CDR3 contains 11 residues. Germline loops: CDR1 EGSNGY, CDR2 YDSYNSKV. The CDR3 DNA reads TGTGCCACCTGGGACGCCATTAAGAAACTCTTT. Protein product: CATWDAIKKLF.

The chain joins TRGV4 to TRGJ1 or TRGJ2. No J gene is reported in TCRdb; it was inferred here by comparing the DNA with germline. The CDR3 is 15 residues long. V lost 9 bases to trimming and J lost 5 bases; unmatched junction nucleotides: 19. Germline assignment: CDR1 EGSTGY and CDR2 YDSYTSSV. CDR3 region: CATHAGAPQNYKKLF. CDR3 sequence (DNA): TGTGCCACCCACGCCGGTGCTCCGCAAAATTATAAGAAACTCTTT.

The assigned J gene is TRGJ1 or TRGJ2, but the V gene is uncalled. The CDR3 length is 15 residues. CDR3 region: CALWENGHDYYKKLF. CDR3 coding DNA: TGTGCCTTGTGGGAGAATGGGCACGATTATTATAAGAAACTCTTT.

This clone was seen a handful of times. The chain has TRGV4 and TRGJ1 or TRGJ2. The J gene comes from matching the DNA to germline here; TCRdb lacks it. CDR3 length equals 13 residues. The V segment lost 3 bases and the J segment 7 bases; nucleotides outside the gene matches: 9. The V gene's germline CDR1 is EGSTGY and CDR2 YDSYTSSV. The CDR3 loop is CATWDKVGYKKLF. The CDR3 bases are TGTGCCACCTGGGATAAAGTTGGATATAAGAAACTCTTT.

This clone was seen a few times. The chain links TRGV8 to TRGJP2. Here the J gene was assigned by germline matching of the DNA, as TCRdb has none. After removal of 1 base from V and 3 bases from J, the junction contained 5 bases not matched to a gene. The V gene's germline CDR1 is VENAVY and CDR2 YDSYNSRV. The CDR3 sequence is 15 residues long. The CDR3, as DNA: TGTGCCACCTGGGATAGCTCCGGTAGTGATTGGATCAAGACGTTT. Translating gives CATWDSSGSDWIKTF.

The rearrangement uses TRGV5 and TRGJ1 or TRGJ2. TCRdb does not report a J gene; here it was assigned by matching the DNA to germline references. This CDR3 is 13 amino acids long. V trimming: 4 bases; J trimming: 6 bases; junction bases outside the gene matches: 9. The germline gives CDR1 VINAFY, CDR2 YDVSNSKD. Here the CDR3 DNA reads TGTGCCACCTGGGATGAAGTGGGTTATAAGAAACTCTTT. Its translation is CATWDEVGYKKLF.

This chain uses TRGV9 with TRGJ1 or TRGJ2. TCRdb leaves out the J gene; it was filled in here by matching the DNA to germline. Trimming at V came to 2 bases and at J to 3 bases, leaving 10 bases not matched to a gene. The CDR3 covers 15 residues. Germline lookup yields CDR1 GITISATS and CDR2 ISYDGTV (reference sequence). Here the CDR3 DNA reads TGTGCCTTGTGGGAGGACAGAATCCCTTATTATAAGAAACTCTTT. It translates to CALWEDRIPYYKKLF.